The source of this TCR beta chain is a study of a mutant IDH1 vaccine in newly diagnosed glioma. Looking at the study overall: Therapy received beforehand was radiotherapy, temozolomide, or both, with most patients given both.

The CDR3 has 16 residues. V was trimmed by 4 bases and J by 7 bases, leaving 17 bases between them. The germline V gene has CDR1 MNHEY and CDR2 SMNVEV (reference sequence). The protocol was immunoSEQ multiplex PCR, while the TCRdb copy is restricted to in-frame clones and leaves out a portion. Of tens of thousands of clones in the sample, approximately 75% were seen once. Regarding this clone: The antigen is not known.

This sample's time point: week 47, end of study. Mutant IDH1 20-mer peptide, at 300 ug, made up each vaccine dose, with topical imiquimod. The sequences come from PBMCs, collected from a glioma patient whose treatment included an IDH1 peptide vaccine. The rearrangement links TRBV27 to TRBJ1-6, with D hard to call. This sequence was found in a man in his forties or fifties with glioma. CDR3 in amino acids: CASSSSGVMGNSPLHF. CDR3 nucleotide sequence: TGTGCCAGCAGTTCCAGTGGAGTCATGGGGAATTCACCCCTCCACTTT.